These 10 T cell receptor beta chains were sequenced from one sample in a study of a mutant IDH1 vaccine in newly diagnosed glioma. Documented time point: week 47, end of study. Vaccinated patients received 300 ug of mutant IDH1 20-mer peptide per dose, with topical imiquimod. Here immunoSEQ multiplex PCR was the method, and the copy in TCRdb shows in-frame clones only, minus some. Counted here are roughly 56,000 clones, over 70% occurring once; the ten biggest clones make up around 5%. Which antigens these TCRs recognize remains unknown. The sample in question was PBMCs, obtained from a glioma patient whose treatment included an IDH1 peptide vaccine. The source of these receptors is a man aged 45 to 65 with glioma.

The V gene is TRBV27, the J gene TRBJ1-4; 9 bases are a match to TRBD1. V was clipped by 3 bases and J by 13 bases; unmatched bases: 18. CDR1 and CDR2 from the germline V gene are MNHEY and SMNVEV (reference sequence). The CDR3 spans 17 residues. The CDR3 DNA is TGTGCCAGCAGTTTCCTTACTCCGGGACAGGGCCTGAAAGGACTGTTTTTT. It translates to CASSFLTPGQGLKGLFF.

The rearrangement uses TRBV5-4 and TRBJ2-2; tentatively, D is TRBD2 (6 bases). Per the germline V gene, CDR1 is SGHNT and CDR2 is YYREEE (reference sequence). Trimming took off 5 bases at V and 6 bases at J, with 17 bases between the two ends. This CDR3 has 15 residues. Written as DNA, the CDR3 is TGTGCCAGCAGTCCGGGCGGGGAGCAAGCCGGGGAGCTGTTTTTT. Protein sequence: CASSPGGEQAGELFF. The whole variable domain, filled in from reference TRBV5-4 and TRBJ2-2, reads ETGVTQSPTHLIKTRGQQVTLRCSSQSGHNTVSWYQQALGQGPQFIFQYYREEENGRGNFPPRFSGLQFPNYSSELNVNALELDDSALYLCASSPGGEQAGELFFGEGSRLTVL.

This clone was seen a handful of times. The rearrangement links TRBV5-1 to TRBJ2-3, with 7 bases lining up with TRBD2. CDR1 SGHRS and CDR2 YFSETQ come from the germline V gene. The CDR3 loop spans 17 amino acids. V shed 2 bases, J shed 1 base, and the junction held 10 bases outside the gene matches. The DNA for the CDR3 is TGCGCCAGCAGCTTTTTGGGGCTAGCGGCCCGCACAGATACGCAGTATTTT. Translation: CASSFLGLAARTDTQYF.

The chain combines TRBV4-3 with TRBJ2-1; D is undetermined. The germline gives CDR1 LGHNA, CDR2 YSLEER. CDR3 length: 15 residues. Trimming left V 1 base short and J 6 bases short, with 13 bases between. The CDR3 coding sequence is TGCGCCAGCAGCCAAGGGACCCCCCCCGGCAATGAGCAGTTCTTC. Its protein is CASSQGTPPGNEQFF.

The chain carries TRBV5-4 and TRBJ1-1, with D perhaps matching TRBD1 (5 bases). The germline gives CDR1 SGHNT, CDR2 YYREEE (reference sequence). The V gene lost 4 bases and the J gene lost 3 bases, with 10 bases spanning the gap. There are 13 residues in the CDR3. In nucleotides, the CDR3 is TGTGCCAGCAGCCCCAGGGAAGACACTGAAGCTTTCTTT. This translates into CASSPREDTEAFF.

V and J are TRBV5-5 and TRBJ2-3; D remains ambiguous. The germline V gene encodes CDR1 SGHKS and CDR2 YYEKEE (reference sequence). This CDR3 has 14 residues. V lost 0 bases and J 3 bases, leaving 8 bases between the germline ends. CDR3 nucleotide sequence: TGTGCCAGCAGCTTGGGAAGGGTGACAGATACGCAGTATTTT. The encoded protein is CASSLGRVTDTQYF.

The chain uses TRBV27 and TRBJ1-4; D remains unclear. Germline CDR1 reads MNHEY; CDR2 reads SMNVEV (reference sequence). This CDR3 contains 14 residues. V shed 5 bases and J shed 5 bases, with 12 bases lying between them. The CDR3 region has the DNA TGTGCCAGCAGTCTTGTAGGCGGAAATGAAAAACTGTTTTTT. It translates to CASSLVGGNEKLFF.

The genes are TRBV4-1 and TRBJ1-1, with 8 positions matching TRBD1. CDR3 length equals 14 residues. Trimming removed 5 bases from V and 2 bases from J; junction bases left unmatched: 4. CDR1 is MGHRA and CDR2 is YSYEKL in the germline V gene. The CDR3 nucleotides read TGCGCCAGCAGCGCGGGACAGGAAAACACTGAAGCTTTCTTT. Translated: CASSAGQENTEAFF.

Only one count was recorded for this clone. J is TRBJ2-5 and V is TRBV2, with TRBD2 matching 8 bases. CDR3 length: 13 residues. Trimming removed 7 bases from V and 2 bases from J; junction bases left unmatched: 3. Germline CDR1 and CDR2: SNHLY and FYNNEI. CDR3 residues: CASKGTRQETQYF. The CDR3 bases are TGTGCCAGCAAAGGGACTAGACAAGAGACCCAGTACTTC.

The chain combines TRBV6-5 with TRBJ2-7; 9 bases fit TRBD1. This CDR3 contains 13 residues. V was clipped by 6 bases and J by 5 bases; unmatched bases: 5. Germline CDR1 is MNHEY and CDR2 is SVGAGI. CDR3 in DNA: TGTGCCAGCAGGGACAGGGGTAACAACGAGCAGTACTTC. This translates into CASRDRGNNEQYF.